These T cell receptor beta chains were read from a single sample in a study of T-cell reconstitution after alpha-beta-depleted transplantation in children. TCRdb reanalysed the PCR reads using MiXCR and keeps one entry per CDR3 protein. The data show some 830,000 distinct CDR3 sequences, approximately 15% seen once. Sample: PBMCs, mostly from graft donor cells, taken 360 days after TCRalphabeta/CD19-depleted stem cell transplant. The receptors shown here come from a male patient between 5 and 17 years old who had a stem cell transplant for acute lymphoblastic leukemia, so the T cells may come from the graft donor. Each CDR3 is given with its conserved first and last residue. The D gene is left open where the match is weak. Clone size appears in some rows only: once, few, many, or a class for an expanded clone.

TRBV4-2,TRBJ2-2,16,-,-,CASSQVSWEDTGELFF,TGTGCCAGCAGCCAAGTGTCCTGGGAGGACACCGGGGAGCTGTTTTTT
TRBV6-5,TRBJ2-5,13,TRBD2,few,CASSSGREGTQYF,TGTGCCAGCAGTTCCGGGCGGGAGGGGACCCAGTACTTC
TRBV20-1,TRBJ2-3,16,-,few,CSARPGVYDGTDTQYF,TGCAGTGCTAGGCCCGGGGTATATGACGGCACAGATACGCAGTATTTT
TRBV12-5,TRBJ2-1,16,TRBD2,-,CASGPGTSGLVNEQFF,TGTGCTAGTGGTCCGGGGACTAGCGGGTTGGTGAATGAGCAGTTCTTC
TRBV20-1,TRBJ2-1,13,TRBD2,few,CSAILAGYNEQFF,TGCAGTGCCATACTAGCGGGTTACAATGAGCAGTTCTTC
TRBV20-1,TRBJ1-5,14,-,-,CSASRPGGNQPQHF,TGCAGTGCTAGTCGTCCGGGAGGCAATCAGCCCCAGCATTTT
TRBV7-9,TRBJ1-2,15,-,few,CASSLAWDPSYGYTF,TGTGCCAGCAGCTTAGCCTGGGATCCAAGCTATGGCTACACCTTC
TRBV29-1,TRBJ2-1,13,-,-,CSVARVTYNEQFF,TGCAGCGTTGCCAGGGTTACTTACAATGAGCAGTTCTTC
TRBV9,TRBJ2-1,21,TRBD2,many,CASSVESPAGGPSHRGNEQFF,TGTGCCAGCAGCGTAGAAAGTCCTGCGGGAGGGCCAAGCCACCGGGGCAATGAGCAGTTCTTC
TRBV25-1,TRBJ2-5,13,-,few,CASKPSGIETQYF,TGTGCCAGCAAGCCTTCTGGGATAGAGACCCAGTACTTC
TRBV29-1,TRBJ2-3,15,TRBD1,-,CSVFAGTGTTDTQYF,TGCAGCGTTTTTGCCGGGACAGGGACCACAGATACGCAGTATTTT
TRBV12-3/TRBV12-4,TRBJ2-3,15,TRBD1,-,CASRNDRDDTDTQYF,TGTGCCAGCAGAAATGACAGGGACGACACAGATACGCAGTATTTT
TRBV29-1,TRBJ2-1,17,TRBD2,-,CSVKTSGRAGAYNEQFF,TGCAGCGTTAAGACTAGCGGGAGGGCCGGGGCTTACAATGAGCAGTTCTTC
TRBV20-1,TRBJ2-1,16,TRBD1,few,CSARGITGQPYNEQFF,TGCAGTGCTAGAGGGATTACGGGACAGCCCTACAATGAGCAGTTCTTC
TRBV24-1,TRBJ2-5,17,-,many,CATSAFRASSEKETQYF,TGTGCCACCAGTGCTTTTAGGGCTTCGTCGGAGAAAGAGACCCAGTACTTC
TRBV12-3/TRBV12-4,TRBJ2-7,12,-,-,CAIQDWVGEQYF,TGTGCCATCCAGGACTGGGTGGGCGAGCAGTACTTC
TRBV20-1,TRBJ2-4,14,-,-,CSARYGPGINIQYF,TGCAGTGCTAGATACGGGCCGGGGATAAACATTCAGTACTTC
TRBV5-1,TRBJ1-5,15,-,few,CASSWAGTLNQPQHF,TGCGCCAGCAGCTGGGCGGGGACCCTCAATCAGCCCCAGCATTTT
TRBV5-1,TRBJ2-1,15,-,few,CASRVEFRGYNEQFF,TGCGCCAGCAGAGTAGAGTTCCGGGGCTACAATGAGCAGTTCTTC
TRBV20-1,TRBJ1-1,12,TRBD1,-,CSAMGQPTGAFF,TGCAGTGCGATGGGACAGCCCACTGGGGCTTTCTTT
TRBV4-1,TRBJ2-3,18,TRBD1,few,CASSQVPMLDRGTDTQYF,TGCGCCAGCAGCCAAGTCCCTATGCTCGACAGGGGCACAGATACGCAGTATTTT
TRBV5-1,TRBJ2-1,12,-,few,CASSPLGAEQFF,TGCGCCAGCAGCCCGCTAGGTGCTGAGCAGTTCTTC
TRBV9,TRBJ2-1,16,-,many,CASSVALLGGVGEQFF,TGTGCCAGCAGCGTAGCCCTCCTCGGGGGAGTGGGTGAGCAGTTCTTC
TRBV2,TRBJ2-3,14,TRBD1,few,CASSEWTGSDTQYF,TGTGCCAGCAGTGAATGGACAGGGTCAGATACGCAGTATTTT
TRBV29-1,TRBJ2-7,12,TRBD1,-,CSGRRTGGEQYF,TGCAGCGGCCGAAGGACAGGGGGCGAGCAGTACTTC
TRBV7-9,TRBJ2-3,15,TRBD1,many,CASSPARGTGDTQYF,TGTGCCAGCAGTCCGGCCAGGGGGACGGGAGATACGCAGTATTTT
TRBV5-1,TRBJ2-1,16,-,-,CASSGGGSGRHNEQFF,TGCGCCAGCAGCGGGGGCGGTTCGGGACGCCACAATGAGCAGTTCTTC
TRBV12-3/TRBV12-4,TRBJ2-7,13,TRBD1,many,CASSLWDSYEQYF,TGTGCCAGCAGTTTATGGGACAGCTACGAGCAGTACTTC
TRBV4-1,TRBJ2-5,16,-,few,CASSPMDYVVPETQYF,TGCGCCAGCAGCCCGATGGACTATGTGGTACCAGAGACCCAGTACTTC
TRBV2,TRBJ2-1,15,-,few,CASSWARRSYNEQFF,TGTGCCAGCAGTTGGGCCCGAAGGTCCTACAATGAGCAGTTCTTC
TRBV4-1,TRBJ2-3,13,-,many,CASSPFRSDTQYF,TGCGCCAGCAGCCCTTTTCGGTCAGATACGCAGTATTTT
TRBV20-1,TRBJ1-3,9,-,-,CGSGNTIYF,TGTGGCTCTGGAAACACCATATATTTT
TRBV19,TRBJ2-1,15,-,-,CASRNYPGSYNEQFF,TGTGCCAGTAGGAACTACCCCGGGTCCTACAATGAGCAGTTCTTC
TRBV27,TRBJ2-1,18,-,few,CASIDQVPVHISYNEQFF,TGTGCCAGCATCGATCAGGTCCCGGTACATATCTCCTACAATGAGCAGTTCTTC
TRBV7-2,TRBJ2-1,17,-,-,CASSPTLAESSYNEQFF,TGTGCCAGCAGCCCTACTCTAGCCGAAAGCTCCTACAATGAGCAGTTCTTC
TRBV7-9,TRBJ2-1,16,-,few,CASSLAGTRNYNEQFF,TGTGCCAGCAGCTTAGCCGGGACTCGGAACTACAATGAGCAGTTCTTC
TRBV10-3,TRBJ2-5,15,TRBD2,-,CAISESGSGTGTQYF,TGTGCCATCAGTGAGTCCGGTAGCGGGACCGGGACCCAGTACTTC
TRBV5-1,TRBJ2-3,15,TRBD1,-,CASSWTGPSTDTQYF,TGCGCCAGCAGCTGGACAGGCCCTAGCACAGATACGCAGTATTTT
TRBV6-5,TRBJ2-7,12,-,few,CASSYTGYEQYF,TGTGCCAGCAGTTACACGGGATACGAGCAGTACTTC
TRBV25-1,TRBJ1-2,12,-,few,CASRINQDGYTF,TGTGCCAGCAGAATTAATCAGGATGGCTACACCTTC
TRBV2,TRBJ2-3,14,-,-,CASSGQTERDTQYF,TGTGCCAGCAGTGGCCAAACTGAGCGAGATACGCAGTATTTT
TRBV5-1,TRBJ1-1,14,-,-,CASSLAQGPGVAFF,TGCGCCAGCAGCTTGGCACAGGGCCCGGGGGTAGCTTTCTTT